These 21 T cell receptor beta chains share one sample of origin, sequenced in a study of T cell changes during pregnancy in multiple sclerosis. Method: immunoSEQ multiplex PCR; TCRdb's copy keeps in-frame clones and lacks some. The sample consists of 40,000 or so clones, approximately 92% of them appearing once. Material: CD8+ T cells from peripheral blood mononuclear cells, obtained in the first trimester of pregnancy. The receptors derive from a female donor with multiple sclerosis, enrolled in a pregnancy study.

The chain uses TRBV18 and TRBJ1-2; D is uncertain. There are 13 residues in the CDR3. The V and J ends lost 4 bases and 9 bases respectively, with 15 bases between them. CDR1 KGHSH and CDR2 LQKENI come from the germline V gene. In DNA, the CDR3 is TGTGCCAGCTCACTAAGTGCTTACGGGAGCTACACCTTC. Translating it yields CASSLSAYGSYTF.

This rearrangement joins TRBV4-2 to TRBJ2-7; perhaps TRBD1 as D (6 bases). The CDR3 runs to 14 residues. Germline V gives CDR1 LGHNA, CDR2 YNFKEQ. The V gene lost 4 bases and the J gene lost 3 bases, with 13 bases spanning the gap. CDR3 nucleotide sequence: TGTGCCAGCAGCCTCCTCGGACAGTACTACGAGCAGTACTTC. This codes for CASSLLGQYYEQYF.

As DNA, the CDR3 is TGTGCCAGCAGTTCCAGGGGGCACATGAGTCAGCCCCAGCATTTT. It yields the protein CASSSRGHMSQPQHF. The chain is built from TRBV27 and TRBJ1-5; TRBD1 agrees at 8 bases. The germline V gene encodes CDR1 MNHEY and CDR2 SMNVEV (reference sequence). Trimming removed 4 bases from V and 6 bases from J; junction bases left unmatched: 8. This CDR3 is built from 15 residues.

This chain links TRBV9 with TRBJ2-1, with no clear D. The germline CDR1 and CDR2 sequences are SGDLS and YYNGEE. This CDR3 contains 14 residues. V was cut by 6 bases and J by 5 bases, with 15 bases left in between. The CDR3 spells CASIRGGGNNEQFF. The CDR3 region has the DNA TGTGCCAGCATACGAGGCGGCGGAAACAATGAGCAGTTCTTC.

The chain employs TRBV2 and TRBJ2-7, with TRBD2 matching over 7 bases. The V segment lost 5 bases and the J segment 2 bases; nucleotides outside the gene matches: 9. Germline CDR1 SNHLY, CDR2 FYNNEI. This CDR3 has 15 residues. The CDR3 sequence is CASSPLSGVTYEQYF. CDR3 in DNA: TGTGCCAGCAGTCCCCTGAGCGGGGTCACCTACGAGCAGTACTTC.

The V and J genes are TRBV5-6 and TRBJ2-7; 10 positions agree with TRBD1. Germline V gives CDR1 SGHDT, CDR2 YYEEEE. The V segment lost 2 bases and the J segment 4 bases; nucleotides outside the gene matches: 3. This CDR3 has 14 residues. CDR3 region: CASSFGTGEYEQYF. CDR3 bases: TGTGCCAGCAGCTTCGGGACAGGGGAGTACGAGCAGTACTTC.

The chain is built from TRBV4-2 and TRBJ1-2; 9 bases map to TRBD1. Looked up from germline, CDR1 is LGHNA and CDR2 is YNFKEQ. Trimming took 4 bases from V and 7 from J; bases not matched to a gene: 16. CDR3 size: 17 residues. DNA of the CDR3: TGTGCCAGCAGCCTCTTCGGCGGGGACAGGGAGAAGTTTGGCTACACCTTC. It codes for CASSLFGGDREKFGYTF.

The chain is built from TRBV10-3 and TRBJ2-1; TRBD2 agrees at 12 bases. Germline CDR1 and CDR2: ENHRY and SYGVKD. V dropped 4 bases and J dropped 10; count of bases not matched to a gene: 8. This CDR3 has 15 amino acids. The CDR3: CAISGTSGDSEEQFF. In DNA form, the CDR3 reads TGTGCCATCAGTGGGACTAGCGGGGATTCTGAGGAGCAGTTCTTC.

This clone was counted a single time. The gene calls are TRBV5-1 and TRBJ1-6; 8 bases fit TRBD1. Trimming took 5 bases from V and 10 from J; bases not matched to a gene: 11. This CDR3 contains 15 residues. Germline CDR1 and CDR2: SGHRS and YFSETQ. CDR3 coding DNA: TGCGCCAGCAGAGATAGGACAGGGTTTTTCTCACCCCTCCACTTT. It encodes CASRDRTGFFSPLHF.

The chain couples TRBV6-5 to TRBJ1-2; tentative D call: TRBD1 (5 bases). V was clipped by 0 bases and J by 4 bases, with 12 bases between them. The germline CDR1 and CDR2 sequences are MNHEY and SVGAGI. The CDR3 is 15 amino acids. The CDR3 sequence is CASSYSGSRGYGYTF. The CDR3 nucleotides are TGTGCCAGCAGTTACTCCGGGTCTAGGGGCTATGGCTACACCTTC.

The chain combines TRBV15 with TRBJ1-1; 7 positions match TRBD1. CDR3 size: 14 residues. Germline CDR1 and CDR2: LNHNV and YYDKDF (reference sequence). V shed 7 bases and J 1 base; nucleotides not matched to a gene: 6. This chain's CDR3 is CATTVAGGNTEAFF. For the CDR3, the DNA is TGTGCCACCACCGTGGCAGGGGGGAACACTGAAGCTTTCTTT.

This clone came up once. The chain uses TRBV2 and TRBJ2-7; 7 positions agree with TRBD2. J was trimmed by 2 bases and V by 2 bases; bases with no gene match: 3. This CDR3 has 14 amino acids. Looked up from germline, CDR1 is SNHLY and CDR2 is FYNNEI. The CDR3 loop is CASSETGGAYEQYF. CDR3 bases: TGTGCCAGCAGTGAAACGGGGGGTGCCTACGAGCAGTACTTC. Looking up the rest from reference TRBV2 and TRBJ2-7 gives the full variable domain: EPEVTQTPSHQVTQMGQEVILRCVPISNHLYFYWYRQILGQKVEFLVSFYNNEISEKSEIFDDQFSVERPDGSNFTLKIRSTKLEDSAMYFCASSETGGAYEQYFGPGTRLTVT.

V and J are TRBV6-1 and TRBJ2-7, with a weak D call TRBD1 (5 bases). V shed 5 bases and J shed 12 bases, with 23 bases lying between them. This CDR3 is 14 amino acids long. The germline CDR1 and CDR2 sequences are MNHNS and SASEGT. The chain's CDR3 is CASSTDSLPNRRYF. The CDR3 DNA reads as TGTGCCAGCAGTACTGACAGTTTACCCAATCGGCGGTACTTC.

The chain uses TRBV11-2 and TRBJ2-1; 10 positions match TRBD1. Trimming took 6 bases from V and 8 from J; bases not matched to a gene: 10. This CDR3 comprises 15 residues. In germline, CDR1 is SGHAT, CDR2 FQNNGV. The CDR3 is CASRLGTGVIDEQFF. CDR3 in DNA: TGTGCCAGCAGGCTCGGGACAGGGGTTATTGATGAGCAGTTCTTC.

The chain recombines TRBV19 with TRBJ2-3, with 8 bases lining up with TRBD1. Germline loops: CDR1 LNHDA, CDR2 SQIVND (reference sequence). This CDR3 has 14 residues. Trimming took 4 bases from V and 5 from J; bases not matched to a gene: 5. CDR3 DNA sequence: TGTGCCAGTAGTAAGGACAGGGACGGAGATACGCAGTATTTT. Amino acid sequence: CASSKDRDGDTQYF.

The V and J genes are TRBV7-9 and TRBJ2-7; 8 nucleotides agree with TRBD1. CDR3 length equals 13 residues. Germline lookup yields CDR1 SEHNR and CDR2 FQNEAQ (reference sequence). Unmatched junction bases numbered 4, after V lost 5 bases and J lost 4 bases. This CDR3 is CASSPTGDYEQYF. For the CDR3, the DNA is TGTGCCAGCAGCCCGACAGGGGATTACGAGCAGTACTTC.

The rearrangement uses TRBV7-8 and TRBJ1-1; unclear D gene. Looked up from germline, CDR1 is SGHVS and CDR2 is FQNEAQ. The CDR3 loop spans 14 amino acids. Trimming cost V 7 bases and J 1 base, with 13 bases left between them. CDR3 in DNA: TGTGCCAGCACCCTAGACGGCCCGAACACTGAAGCTTTCTTT. Translation: CASTLDGPNTEAFF. Filled out from reference TRBV7-8 and TRBJ1-1, the complete variable domain reads GAGVSQSPRYKVAKRGQDVALRCDPISGHVSLFWYQQALGQGPEFLTYFQNEAQLDKSGLPSDRFFAERPEGSVSTLKIQRTQQEDSAVYLCASTLDGPNTEAFFGQGTRLTVV.

The chain uses TRBV7-6 and TRBJ2-1, with D unclear. CDR1 is SGHVS, CDR2 FNYEAQ, per germline. The germline V and J ends were trimmed by 0 bases and 7 bases, with 7 bases remaining between them. There are 13 residues in the CDR3. CDR3 region: CASSLASRNEQFF. The CDR3 DNA follows: TGTGCCAGCAGCTTAGCTTCGCGGAATGAGCAGTTCTTC.

The chain combines TRBV6-4 with TRBJ2-2, with D perhaps matching TRBD1 (6 bases). Germline V gene lookup returns CDR1 MRHNA and CDR2 SNTAGT. Trimming took 0 bases from V and 6 from J, leaving 8 bases between them. This CDR3 region has 14 residues. CDR3 bases: TGTGCCAGCAGTGACTCGACAGGAGCCGGGGAGCTGTTTTTT. Its protein product is CASSDSTGAGELFF.

The rearrangement joins TRBV19 to TRBJ1-5, with 7 bases identical to TRBD1. The CDR3 covers 15 residues. Germline lookup yields CDR1 LNHDA and CDR2 SQIVND (reference sequence). Germline trimming cut 5 bases from V and 1 base from J; bases unmatched to any gene: 5. DNA of the CDR3: TGTGCCAGTAGTGTTGACAGGGACAGCAATCAGCCCCAGCATTTT. This sequence encodes CASSVDRDSNQPQHF.

DNA of the CDR3: TGTGCCAGCAGCCTTAGCGGGGCTACCCAAGAGACCCAGTACTTC. It specifies CASSLSGATQETQYF. J is TRBJ2-5 and V is TRBV9; 8 nucleotides align to TRBD2. Germline trimming cut 4 bases from V and 1 base from J; bases unmatched to any gene: 6. There are 15 residues in the CDR3. Germline-derived CDR1 and CDR2 are SGDLS and YYNGEE.